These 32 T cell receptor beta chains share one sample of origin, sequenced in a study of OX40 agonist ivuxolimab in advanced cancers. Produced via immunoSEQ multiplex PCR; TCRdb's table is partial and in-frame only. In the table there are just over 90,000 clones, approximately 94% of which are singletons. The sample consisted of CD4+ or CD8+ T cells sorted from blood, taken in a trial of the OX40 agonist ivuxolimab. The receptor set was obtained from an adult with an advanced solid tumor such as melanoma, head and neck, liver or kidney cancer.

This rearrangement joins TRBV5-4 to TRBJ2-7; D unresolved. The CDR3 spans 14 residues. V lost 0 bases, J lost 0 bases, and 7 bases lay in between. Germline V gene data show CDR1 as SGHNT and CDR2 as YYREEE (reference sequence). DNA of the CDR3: TGTGCCAGCAGCTTGGAAGGTATCTCCTACGAGCAGTACTTC. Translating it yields CASSLEGISYEQYF.

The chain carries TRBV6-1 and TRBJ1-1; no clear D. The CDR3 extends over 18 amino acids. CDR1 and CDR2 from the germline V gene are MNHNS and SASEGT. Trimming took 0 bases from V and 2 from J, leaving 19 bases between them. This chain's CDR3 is CASSEAPSILRPNTEAFF. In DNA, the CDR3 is TGTGCCAGCAGTGAAGCGCCCTCCATTCTTAGACCTAACACTGAAGCTTTCTTT.

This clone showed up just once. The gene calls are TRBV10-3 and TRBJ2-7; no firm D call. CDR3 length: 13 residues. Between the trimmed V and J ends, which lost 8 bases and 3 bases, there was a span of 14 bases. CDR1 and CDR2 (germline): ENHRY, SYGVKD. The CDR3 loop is CAIGPRADYEQYF. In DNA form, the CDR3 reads TGTGCCATCGGACCTCGGGCAGACTACGAGCAGTACTTC.

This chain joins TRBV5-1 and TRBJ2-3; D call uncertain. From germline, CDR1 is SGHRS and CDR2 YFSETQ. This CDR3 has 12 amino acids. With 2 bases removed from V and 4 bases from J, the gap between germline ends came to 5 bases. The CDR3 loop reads CASSFGPDTQYF. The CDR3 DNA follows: TGCGCCAGCAGCTTCGGTCCAGATACGCAGTATTTT.

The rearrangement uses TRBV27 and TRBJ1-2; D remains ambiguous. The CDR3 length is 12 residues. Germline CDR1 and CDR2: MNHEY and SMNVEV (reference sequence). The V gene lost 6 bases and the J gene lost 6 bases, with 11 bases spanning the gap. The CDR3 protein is CASSWDGNGYTF. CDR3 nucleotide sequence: TGTGCCAGCAGCTGGGATGGGAATGGCTACACCTTC.

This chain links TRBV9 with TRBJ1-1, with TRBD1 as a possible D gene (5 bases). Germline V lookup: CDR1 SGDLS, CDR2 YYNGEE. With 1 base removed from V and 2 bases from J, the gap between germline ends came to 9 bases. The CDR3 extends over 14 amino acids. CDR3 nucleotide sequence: TGTGCCAGCAGCGTAACGGGGACTAACACTGAAGCTTTCTTT. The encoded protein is CASSVTGTNTEAFF.

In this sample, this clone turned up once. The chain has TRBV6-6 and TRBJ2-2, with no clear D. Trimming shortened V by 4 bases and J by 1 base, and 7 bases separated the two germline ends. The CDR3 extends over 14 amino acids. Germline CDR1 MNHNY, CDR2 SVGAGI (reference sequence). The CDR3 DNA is TGTGCCAGCAGTTGGGCAGGGAACACCGGGGAGCTGTTTTTT. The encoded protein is CASSWAGNTGELFF.

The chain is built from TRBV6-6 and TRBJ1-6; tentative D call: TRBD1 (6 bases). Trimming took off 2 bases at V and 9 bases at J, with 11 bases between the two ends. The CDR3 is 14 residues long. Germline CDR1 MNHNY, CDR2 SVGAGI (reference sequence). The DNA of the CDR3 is TGTGCCAGCAGTTACGGCGACAGGCCTTCACCCCTCCACTTT. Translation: CASSYGDRPSPLHF.

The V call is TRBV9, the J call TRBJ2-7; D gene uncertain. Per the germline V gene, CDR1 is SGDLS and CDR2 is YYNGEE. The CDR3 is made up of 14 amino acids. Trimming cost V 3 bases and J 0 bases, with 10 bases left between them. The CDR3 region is CASSEQSPSYEQYF. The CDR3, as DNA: TGTGCCAGCAGCGAACAGTCTCCCTCCTACGAGCAGTACTTC.

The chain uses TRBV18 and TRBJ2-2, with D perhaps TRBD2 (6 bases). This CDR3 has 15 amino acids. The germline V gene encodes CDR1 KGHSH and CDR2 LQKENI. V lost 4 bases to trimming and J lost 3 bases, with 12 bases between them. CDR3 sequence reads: CASSRSGDYTGELFF. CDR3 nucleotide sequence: TGTGCCAGCTCACGATCGGGGGACTACACCGGGGAGCTGTTTTTT.

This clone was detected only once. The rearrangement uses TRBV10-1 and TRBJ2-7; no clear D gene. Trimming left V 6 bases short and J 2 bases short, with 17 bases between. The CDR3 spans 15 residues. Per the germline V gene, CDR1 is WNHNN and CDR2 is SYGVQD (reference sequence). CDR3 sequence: CASSFPYPPPYEQYF. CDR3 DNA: TGCGCCAGCAGCTTTCCCTACCCCCCACCCTACGAGCAGTACTTC.

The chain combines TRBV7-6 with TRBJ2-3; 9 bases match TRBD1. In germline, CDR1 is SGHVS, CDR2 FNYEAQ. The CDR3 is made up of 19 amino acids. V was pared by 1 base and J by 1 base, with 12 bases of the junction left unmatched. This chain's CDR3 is CASSLVVYRGRGGTDTQYF. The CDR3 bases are TGTGCCAGCAGCTTAGTGGTTTACAGGGGGCGAGGGGGCACAGATACGCAGTATTTT.

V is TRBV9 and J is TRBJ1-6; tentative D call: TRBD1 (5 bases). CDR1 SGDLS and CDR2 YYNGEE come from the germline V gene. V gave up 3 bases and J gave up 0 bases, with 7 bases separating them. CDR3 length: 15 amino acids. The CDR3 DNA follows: TGTGCCAGCAGCGCCGGGGGCTCCTATAATTCACCCCTCCACTTT. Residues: CASSAGGSYNSPLHF.

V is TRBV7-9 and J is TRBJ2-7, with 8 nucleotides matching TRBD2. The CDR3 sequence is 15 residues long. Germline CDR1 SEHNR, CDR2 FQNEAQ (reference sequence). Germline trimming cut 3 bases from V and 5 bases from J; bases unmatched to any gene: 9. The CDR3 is CASSFTGRASHEQYF. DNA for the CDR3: TGTGCCAGCAGCTTTACCGGGAGGGCTTCCCACGAGCAGTACTTC.

The CDR3 sequence is CASSQEPGDRAAFF. The CDR3 nucleotides are TGTGCCAGCAGCCAAGAACCGGGTGATCGTGCAGCTTTCTTT. This rearrangement joins TRBV14 to TRBJ1-1; D is unclear. V gave up 0 bases and J gave up 10 bases, with 15 bases separating them. The V gene's germline CDR1 is SGHDN and CDR2 FVKESK. The CDR3 has 14 residues.

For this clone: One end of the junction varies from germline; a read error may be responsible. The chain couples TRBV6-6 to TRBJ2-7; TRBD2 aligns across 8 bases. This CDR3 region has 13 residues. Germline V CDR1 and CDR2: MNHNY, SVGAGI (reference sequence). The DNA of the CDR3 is TGTGCAAGCACGGGAGGGAACTTATACGAGCAGTACTTC. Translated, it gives CASTGGNLYEQYF.

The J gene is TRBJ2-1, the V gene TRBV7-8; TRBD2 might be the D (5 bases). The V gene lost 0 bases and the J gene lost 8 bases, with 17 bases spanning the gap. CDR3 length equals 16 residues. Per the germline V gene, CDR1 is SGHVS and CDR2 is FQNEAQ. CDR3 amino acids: CASSLASFRAEDEQFF. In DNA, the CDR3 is TGTGCCAGCAGCTTAGCGTCATTTAGAGCGGAAGATGAGCAGTTCTTC.

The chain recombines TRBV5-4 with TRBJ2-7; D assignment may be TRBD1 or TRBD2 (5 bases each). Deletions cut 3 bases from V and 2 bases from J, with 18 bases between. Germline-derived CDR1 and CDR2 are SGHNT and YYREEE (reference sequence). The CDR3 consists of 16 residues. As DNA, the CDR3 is TGTGCCAGCAGCTCCCGTACCGGGACCCGACCCTACGAGCAGTACTTC. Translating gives CASSSRTGTRPYEQYF.

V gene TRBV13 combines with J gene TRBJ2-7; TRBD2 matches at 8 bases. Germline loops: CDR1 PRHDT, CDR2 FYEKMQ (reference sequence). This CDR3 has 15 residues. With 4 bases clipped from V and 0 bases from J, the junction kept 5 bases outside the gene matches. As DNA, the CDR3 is TGTGCCAGCAGCTCATTAGCGGGGCCCTCCTACGAGCAGTACTTC. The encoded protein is CASSSLAGPSYEQYF.

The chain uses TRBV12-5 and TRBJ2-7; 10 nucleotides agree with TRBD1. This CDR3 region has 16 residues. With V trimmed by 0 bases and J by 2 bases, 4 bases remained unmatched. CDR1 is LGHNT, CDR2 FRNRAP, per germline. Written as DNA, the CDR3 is TGTGCTAGTGGTTTGGTTTCGGGGACAGGGGCCTACGAGCAGTACTTC. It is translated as CASGLVSGTGAYEQYF.

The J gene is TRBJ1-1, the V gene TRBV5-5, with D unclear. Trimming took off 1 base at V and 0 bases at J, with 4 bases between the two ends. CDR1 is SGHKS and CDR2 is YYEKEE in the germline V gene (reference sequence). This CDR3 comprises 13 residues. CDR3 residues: CASSLSLNTEAFF. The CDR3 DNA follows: TGTGCCAGCAGCTTGTCTTTGAACACTGAAGCTTTCTTT.

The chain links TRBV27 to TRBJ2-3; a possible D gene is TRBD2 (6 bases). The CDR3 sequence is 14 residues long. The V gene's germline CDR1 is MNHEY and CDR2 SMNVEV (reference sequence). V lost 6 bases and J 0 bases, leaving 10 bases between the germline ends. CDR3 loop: CASRSEGSTDTQYF. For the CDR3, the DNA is TGTGCCAGCAGATCGGAGGGAAGCACAGATACGCAGTATTTT.

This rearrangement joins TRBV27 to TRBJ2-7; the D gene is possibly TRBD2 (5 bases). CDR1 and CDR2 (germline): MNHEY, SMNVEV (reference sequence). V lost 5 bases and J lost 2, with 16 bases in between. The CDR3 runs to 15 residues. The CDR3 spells CASSPLGEGTYEQYF. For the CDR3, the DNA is TGTGCCAGCAGTCCCCTCGGGGAAGGAACCTACGAGCAGTACTTC.

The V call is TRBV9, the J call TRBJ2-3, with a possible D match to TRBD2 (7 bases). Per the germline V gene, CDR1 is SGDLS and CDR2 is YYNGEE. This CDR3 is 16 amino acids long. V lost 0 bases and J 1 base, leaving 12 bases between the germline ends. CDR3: CASSVGGEGGTDTQYF. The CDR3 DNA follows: TGTGCCAGCAGCGTAGGCGGGGAGGGGGGCACAGATACGCAGTATTTT.

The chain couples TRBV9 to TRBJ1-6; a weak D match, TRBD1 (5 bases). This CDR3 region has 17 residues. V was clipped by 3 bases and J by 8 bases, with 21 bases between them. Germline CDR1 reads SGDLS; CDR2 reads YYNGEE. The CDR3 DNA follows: TGTGCCAGCAGCGAGGGGTCCGGGTTCAGAGGGGATTCACCCCTCCACTTT. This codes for CASSEGSGFRGDSPLHF.

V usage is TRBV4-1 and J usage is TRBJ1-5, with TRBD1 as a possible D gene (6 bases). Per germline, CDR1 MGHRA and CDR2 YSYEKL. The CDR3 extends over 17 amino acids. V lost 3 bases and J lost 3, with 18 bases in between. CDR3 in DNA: TGCGCCAGCAGCCACCCTGGAGGACAGTTAAACAATCAGCCCCAGCATTTT. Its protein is CASSHPGGQLNNQPQHF.

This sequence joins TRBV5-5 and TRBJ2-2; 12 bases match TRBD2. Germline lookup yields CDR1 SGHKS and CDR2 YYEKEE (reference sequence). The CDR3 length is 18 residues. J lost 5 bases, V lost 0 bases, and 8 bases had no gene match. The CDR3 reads CASSLEPLAGGDTGELFF. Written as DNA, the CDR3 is TGTGCCAGCAGCTTGGAGCCCCTAGCGGGGGGGGATACCGGGGAGCTGTTTTTT. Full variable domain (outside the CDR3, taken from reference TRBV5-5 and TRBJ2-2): DAGVTQSPTHLIKTRGQQVTLRCSPISGHKSVSWYQQVLGQGPQFIFQYYEKEERGRGNFPDRFSARQFPNYSSELNVNALLLGDSALYLCASSLEPLAGGDTGELFFGEGSRLTVL.

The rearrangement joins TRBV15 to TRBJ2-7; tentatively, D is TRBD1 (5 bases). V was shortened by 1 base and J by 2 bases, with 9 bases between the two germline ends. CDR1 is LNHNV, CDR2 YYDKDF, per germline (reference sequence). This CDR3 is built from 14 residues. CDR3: CATSRGVDTYEQYF. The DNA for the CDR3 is TGTGCCACCAGCAGAGGGGTGGACACCTACGAGCAGTACTTC.

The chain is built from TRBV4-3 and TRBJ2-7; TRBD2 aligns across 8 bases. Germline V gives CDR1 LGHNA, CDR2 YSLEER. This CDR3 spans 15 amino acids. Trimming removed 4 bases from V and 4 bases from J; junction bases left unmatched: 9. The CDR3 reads CASSRATGGAYEQYF. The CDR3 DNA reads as TGCGCCAGCAGCCGGGCTACCGGGGGGGCTTACGAGCAGTACTTC.

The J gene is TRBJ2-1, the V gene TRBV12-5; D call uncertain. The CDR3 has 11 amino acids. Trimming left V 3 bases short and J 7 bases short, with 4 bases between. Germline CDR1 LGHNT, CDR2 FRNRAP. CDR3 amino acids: CASGFINEQFF. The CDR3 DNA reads TGTGCTAGTGGTTTTATTAATGAGCAGTTCTTC.

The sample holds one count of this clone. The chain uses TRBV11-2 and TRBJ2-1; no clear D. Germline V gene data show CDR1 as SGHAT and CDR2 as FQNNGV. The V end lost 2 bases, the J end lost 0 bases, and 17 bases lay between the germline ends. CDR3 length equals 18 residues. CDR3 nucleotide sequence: TGTGCCAGCAGCTTAACCCTGGACGAGGTCGGCTCCTACAATGAGCAGTTCTTC. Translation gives CASSLTLDEVGSYNEQFF.

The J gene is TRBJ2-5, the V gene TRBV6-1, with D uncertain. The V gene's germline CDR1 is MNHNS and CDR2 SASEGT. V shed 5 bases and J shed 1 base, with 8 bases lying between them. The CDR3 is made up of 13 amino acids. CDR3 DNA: TGTGCCAGCAGTTCCGGGCCCCAAGAGACCCAGTACTTC. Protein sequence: CASSSGPQETQYF.